One and the same sample provided the 29 T cell receptor beta chains below, sequenced in a study of neurological immune-mediated disorders. TCRdb itself ran the 5' RACE reads through MiXCR, one entry per CDR3 protein. The sample has fewer than 45,000 distinct CDR3 sequences; around 10% are singletons. Time point in this sample: technical triplicate 1. The sample was PBMCs. The receptor set was obtained from a man aged 55 to 70 with HTLV-1-associated myelopathy (HAM/TSP).

Ten or more counts support this clonotype. Written as DNA, the CDR3 is TGTGCCAGCAGCAAAGAGGGAAGGGGGGCTGAAAAACTGTTTTTT. Amino acids: CASSKEGRGAEKLFF. The rearrangement links TRBV7-2 to TRBJ1-4; D may be TRBD1 (6 bases). CDR3 length equals 15 residues. The V end was cut by 5 bases, the J end by 7 bases, with 17 bases between. Germline V gene data show CDR1 as SGHTA and CDR2 as FQGNSA. The full variable domain, with the rest looked up from reference TRBV7-2 and TRBJ1-4, is GAGVSQSPSNKVTEKGKDVELRCDPISGHTALYWYRQSLGQGLEFLIYFQGNSAPDKSGLPSDRFSAERTGGSVSTLTIQRTQQEDSAVYLCASSKEGRGAEKLFFGSGTQLSVL.

This clonotype was observed a handful of times. This chain links TRBV21-1 with TRBJ2-5; the D call of TRBD1 is as the table states it, not checked on the DNA. TRBV21-1 is described as a pseudogene. This CDR3 spans 14 amino acids. CDR3 sequence (DNA): TGTGCCAGCAGCAAAGGACAGGCCCAAGAGACCCAGTACTTC. Translated: CASSKGQAQETQYF.

Ten or more counts support this clonotype. The chain joins TRBV6-5 to TRBJ1-3, with TRBD1 as a possible D gene (6 bases). Trimming pared 5 bases from V and 0 bases from J, leaving 14 bases between. This CDR3 is 16 amino acids long. Per germline, CDR1 MNHEY and CDR2 SVGAGI. The CDR3 region is CASSTAGHRSGNTIYF. CDR3 DNA sequence: TGTGCCAGCAGTACCGCGGGACACCGCTCTGGAAACACCATATATTTT.

This clonotype was counted many times. CDR3 residues: CASRSSPDRGTEAFF. CDR3 DNA: TGTGCCAGCAGATCCAGTCCGGACAGGGGCACTGAAGCTTTCTTT. The gene calls are TRBV28 and TRBJ1-1, with TRBD1 identical over 9 bases. V dropped 6 bases and J dropped 4; count of bases not matched to a gene: 9. From germline, CDR1 is MDHEN and CDR2 SYDVKM. The CDR3 length is 15 residues.

This clonotype was observed many times. The chain links TRBV5-1 to TRBJ1-5; D is unresolved. With 0 bases removed from V and 0 bases from J, the gap between germline ends came to 13 bases. Looked up from germline, CDR1 is SGHRS and CDR2 is YFSETQ. CDR3 length: 17 amino acids. CDR3 nucleotides: TGCGCCAGCAGCTTGGGCAGGACTCCCAATAGCAATCAGCCCCAGCATTTT. Translation gives CASSLGRTPNSNQPQHF. Filled out from reference TRBV5-1 and TRBJ1-5, the complete variable domain reads KAGVTQTPRYLIKTRGQQVTLSCSPISGHRSVSWYQQTPGQGLQFLFEYFSETQRNKGNFPGRFSGRQFSNSRSEMNVSTLELGDSALYLCASSLGRTPNSNQPQHFGDGTRLSIL.

This clonotype was seen many times. This chain uses TRBV28 with TRBJ2-1; D remains unclear. The CDR3 contains 15 residues. The V gene's germline CDR1 is MDHEN and CDR2 SYDVKM. V lost 6 bases to trimming and J lost 8 bases, with 20 bases between them. The CDR3 here is CASSTPSGVVDEQFF. CDR3 nucleotide sequence: TGTGCCAGCAGCACCCCCAGTGGGGTGGTCGATGAGCAGTTCTTC.

This clonotype was counted ten times or more. This chain joins TRBV5-1 and TRBJ2-1; perhaps TRBD2 as D (6 bases). Germline lookup yields CDR1 SGHRS and CDR2 YFSETQ. The germline V and J ends were trimmed by 4 bases and 3 bases, with 14 bases remaining between them. The CDR3 covers 15 residues. CDR3 in amino acids: CASSPGRDFYNEQFF. DNA for the CDR3: TGCGCCAGCAGCCCCGGCCGGGACTTCTACAATGAGCAGTTCTTC.

This clonotype appeared many times. This sequence joins TRBV7-3 and TRBJ2-1, with D unresolved. This CDR3 contains 13 residues. Trimming took off 6 bases at V and 1 base at J, with 7 bases between the two ends. The germline CDR1 and CDR2 sequences are SGHTA and FQGTGA. The CDR3 DNA reads as TGTGCCAGCAGTGTAGCTTCCTACAATGAGCAGTTCTTC. Translating it yields CASSVASYNEQFF.

The sample holds many counts of this clonotype. J is TRBJ2-2 and V is TRBV5-1, with 14 positions matching TRBD2. The J segment lost 4 bases and the V segment lost 4 bases, leaving 6 bases of the junction unmatched. This CDR3 contains 17 residues. From germline, CDR1 is SGHRS and CDR2 YFSETQ. The CDR3 DNA is TGCGCCAGCAGCCCACGGACTAGCGGGAGGATCACCGGGGAGCTGTTTTTT. Translating gives CASSPRTSGRITGELFF.

The table lists this clonotype with many counts. In DNA, the CDR3 is TGCGCCAGCAGCTCCGGAGAGACCCAGTACTTC. Protein sequence: CASSSGETQYF. The rearrangement joins TRBV5-1 to TRBJ2-5; D unresolved. CDR1 SGHRS and CDR2 YFSETQ come from the germline V gene. The V gene lost 3 bases and the J gene lost 4 bases, with 4 bases spanning the gap. The CDR3 sequence is 11 residues long. The variable domain in full, with the rest retrieved from reference TRBV5-1 and TRBJ2-5, is KAGVTQTPRYLIKTRGQQVTLSCSPISGHRSVSWYQQTPGQGLQFLFEYFSETQRNKGNFPGRFSGRQFSNSRSEMNVSTLELGDSALYLCASSSGETQYFGPGTRLLVL.

The table lists this clonotype with many counts. Relative to the germline gene, one junction end is altered; a read error may explain this. The V call is TRBV5-1, the J call TRBJ2-2; D is uncertain. The CDR3 has 12 amino acids. The germline V gene has CDR1 SGHRS and CDR2 YFSETQ. The CDR3 sequence: CDSSWGTGELFF. The CDR3, as DNA: TGCGACAGCAGCTGGGGCACCGGGGAGCTGTTTTTT.

In its sample, this clonotype was seen a few times. The chain links TRBV28 to TRBJ2-7; the match to TRBD2 covers 10 bases. Germline assignment: CDR1 MDHEN and CDR2 SYDVKM. The CDR3 runs to 16 residues. Germline trimming cut 5 bases from V and 5 bases from J; bases unmatched to any gene: 12. The CDR3: CASSPSASGSKNEQYF. CDR3 DNA sequence: TGTGCCAGCAGTCCTAGCGCTAGCGGGAGTAAGAACGAGCAGTACTTC.

This clonotype was counted at least ten times. The genes are TRBV3-1 and TRBJ2-1; D remains unclear. The CDR3 length is 14 residues. Germline assignment: CDR1 LGHDT and CDR2 YNNKEL (reference sequence). Deletions cut 2 bases from V and 4 bases from J, with 9 bases between. The CDR3 DNA follows: TGTGCCAGCAGCCAACTGGGTAATTACAATGAGCAGTTCTTC. Encoded protein: CASSQLGNYNEQFF.

This clonotype occurred many times. The chain has TRBV21-1 and TRBJ2-7; the table names TRBD1, a call not compared with the DNA. TRBV21-1 counts as a pseudogene. CDR3 length: 15 amino acids. CDR3 sequence: CASSKVGGTGREQYF. CDR3 sequence (DNA): TGTGCCAGCAGCAAAGTTGGGGGGACAGGGCGTGAGCAGTACTTC.

This clonotype was detected many times. The DNA of the CDR3 is TGTGCCAGCAGCGTAGGGGGTACAGGGGGCGCCCCCGGGGAGCTGTTTTTT. It encodes CASSVGGTGGAPGELFF. The chain recombines TRBV9 with TRBJ2-2; TRBD1 agrees at 9 bases. V lost 0 bases and J lost 6; bases outside the gene matches: 9. Germline V gives CDR1 SGDLS, CDR2 YYNGEE. This CDR3 spans 17 amino acids.

This clonotype showed up many times. The chain carries TRBV11-1 and TRBJ2-6, with D possibly matching TRBD1 (6 bases). Germline CDR1 reads SGHAT; CDR2 reads FQDESV (reference sequence). The CDR3 runs 18 residues. Trimming shortened V by 5 bases and J by 1 base, and 18 bases separated the two germline ends. CDR3 nucleotide sequence: TGTGCCAGCAGCCCATCAGGGGTTCTTCGGTCTGGGGCCAACGTCCTGACTTTC. Translating it yields CASSPSGVLRSGANVLTF.

This clonotype was observed many times. The V gene is TRBV20-1, the J gene TRBJ2-4; either TRBD1 or TRBD2 may supply D (6 bases each). Trimming pared 0 bases from V and 0 bases from J, leaving 12 bases between. This CDR3 comprises 16 residues. Germline V gene sequence: CDR1 DFQATT, CDR2 SNEGSKA (reference sequence). The CDR3 is CSARDEGGLAKNIQYF. The CDR3, as DNA: TGCAGTGCTAGAGATGAGGGGGGACTAGCCAAAAACATTCAGTACTTC.

Note on this clonotype: This may stem from a read error, because a much larger clone lies one nucleotide away. This rearrangement joins TRBV5-5 to TRBJ2-6; D is ambiguous. The germline V gene has CDR1 SGHKS and CDR2 YYEKEE (reference sequence). V was cut by 4 bases and J by 3 bases, with 11 bases left in between. The CDR3 is 15 amino acids. DNA of the CDR3: TGTGCCAGCAGCCGCGGATTTCGTGGGGCCAACGTCCTGACTTTC. Translated: CASSRGFRGANVLTF. The entire variable domain, with the rest obtained from reference TRBV5-5 and TRBJ2-6, is as follows: DAGVTQSPTHLIKTRGQQVTLRCSPISGHKSVSWYQQVLGQGPQFIFQYYEKEERGRGNFPDRFSARQFPNYSSELNVNALLLGDSALYLCASSRGFRGANVLTFGAGSRLTVL.

This clonotype was seen many times. The chain carries TRBV7-6 and TRBJ2-3; 11 bases are shared with TRBD2. This CDR3 contains 18 residues. CDR1 is SGHVS, CDR2 FNYEAQ, per germline. V dropped 4 bases and J dropped 5; count of bases not matched to a gene: 14. CDR3 sequence reads: CASSSLRTSGRPGDTQYF. The CDR3 coding sequence is TGTGCCAGCAGCTCCCTACGAACTAGCGGGAGACCTGGAGATACGCAGTATTTT.

This clonotype was detected many times. This chain joins TRBV5-1 and TRBJ1-6; the D is unclear. The CDR3 length is 15 residues. Trimming removed 0 bases at V and 9 bases at J, with 13 bases between. Germline V CDR1 and CDR2: SGHRS, YFSETQ. The CDR3 loop reads CASSLDEGVGSPLHF. CDR3 sequence (DNA): TGCGCCAGCAGCTTGGATGAGGGTGTAGGTTCACCCCTCCACTTT.

As for this clonotype: Possible read error: a much larger clone is one base away. The V gene is TRBV20-1, the J gene TRBJ2-7; the D gene is possibly TRBD1 (6 bases). The ends were cut back, 1 base at V and 4 bases at J, with 17 bases in the middle. This CDR3 is built from 15 residues. CDR1 and CDR2 (germline): DFQATT, SNEGSKA (reference sequence). CDR3 nucleotide sequence: TGCAGTGCTAGAGCAGGGGCAGGGGTCTTGTACGAGCAGTACTTC. This codes for CSARAGAGVLYEQYF.

This clonotype was found many times. V gene TRBV28 combines with J gene TRBJ2-2, with D hard to call. Germline V CDR1 and CDR2: MDHEN, SYDVKM. This CDR3 comprises 14 residues. Trimming left V 1 base short and J 0 bases short, with 3 bases between. The CDR3 DNA reads as TGTGCCAGCAGTTTATCAGCGAACACCGGGGAGCTGTTTTTT. It codes for CASSLSANTGELFF.

This clonotype occurred many times. The rearrangement joins TRBV29-1 to TRBJ2-1; 10 bases align to TRBD2. After removal of 2 bases from V and 6 bases from J, the junction contained 4 bases not matched to a gene. Germline-derived CDR1 and CDR2 are SQVTM and ANQGSEA. This CDR3 has 14 amino acids. CDR3 DNA: TGCAGCGTTGAACTACTAGCGGGGACCAATGAGCAGTTCTTC. Its translation is CSVELLAGTNEQFF.

This clonotype has ten or more counts. CDR3 region: CASSMRTGDKNSPLHF. The CDR3 DNA is TGTGCCAGTAGTATGCGGACAGGGGACAAGAATTCACCCCTCCACTTT. The chain uses TRBV19 and TRBJ1-6; 9 nucleotides agree with TRBD1. V shed 3 bases and J 7 bases; nucleotides not matched to a gene: 7. Germline CDR1 is LNHDA and CDR2 is SQIVND (reference sequence). This CDR3 comprises 16 residues.

This clonotype was seen repeatedly, ten times or more. This may be a read error, as it is one base from a much larger clone. The rearrangement links TRBV12-3 or TRBV12-4 to TRBJ1-1, with D perhaps matching TRBD1 (5 bases). This CDR3 region has 11 residues. The CDR3, as DNA: TGTGTCAGCAGGTCAGTGGGGGGAGCTTTCTTT. Residues: CVSRSVGGAFF.

This clonotype was seen ten or more times. The chain links TRBV6-2 or TRBV6-3 to TRBJ2-1, with 7 positions matching TRBD2. The CDR3 contains 15 residues. Germline trimming cut 6 bases from V and 6 bases from J; bases unmatched to any gene: 11. CDR1 MNHEY and CDR2 SVGEGT come from the germline V gene. The CDR3 DNA follows: TGTGCCAGCAGCCCCTGGGGAGGGAGAACCAATGAGCAGTTCTTC. Amino acids: CASSPWGGRTNEQFF.

This clonotype was counted at least ten times. The V gene is TRBV20-1, the J gene TRBJ2-2; tentatively, D is TRBD2 (6 bases). Trimming left V 2 bases short and J 4 bases short, with 14 bases between. The length of the CDR3 is 15 residues. Germline V gene lookup returns CDR1 DFQATT and CDR2 SNEGSKA (reference sequence). For the CDR3, the DNA is TGCAGTGCTAGACTCGGCGGGACCACCACCGGGGAGCTGTTTTTT. Its translation is CSARLGGTTTGELFF.

This clonotype came up many times. The chain employs TRBV29-1 and TRBJ2-1, with D possibly matching TRBD1 (6 bases). V gave up 7 bases and J gave up 7 bases, with 17 bases separating them. Germline V gene lookup returns CDR1 SQVTM and CDR2 ANQGSEA. The CDR3 sequence is 13 residues long. CDR3 amino acids: CSAEGRGRNEQFF. The CDR3 DNA reads TGCAGCGCCGAAGGCAGGGGCAGGAATGAGCAGTTCTTC.

This clonotype was observed many times. The chain combines TRBV20-1 with TRBJ2-3; 9 nucleotides align to TRBD2. V lost 2 bases to trimming and J lost 3 bases; unmatched junction nucleotides: 12. The CDR3 loop spans 17 amino acids. In germline, CDR1 is DFQATT, CDR2 SNEGSKA (reference sequence). CDR3 DNA sequence: TGCAGTGCTAGAACTATCGTAGCGGGAGTAAGGACAGATACGCAGTATTTT. Encoded protein: CSARTIVAGVRTDTQYF.